These 18 T cell receptor beta chains were all obtained from the same sample, sequenced in a study of cytomegalovirus exposure and HLA in healthy donors. Assay: immunoSEQ multiplex PCR; the TCRdb copy retains only in-frame clones and omits some. The sample has hundreds of thousands of clones, about 90% seen once. What was sequenced was PBMCs. The source of these receptors is a woman between 25 and 40 years old in good health and CMV-seropositive.

The chain carries TRBV18 and TRBJ2-7, with 9 positions matching TRBD2. The CDR3 spans 14 residues. In germline, CDR1 is KGHSH, CDR2 LQKENI. V trimming: 8 bases; J trimming: 2 bases; junction bases outside the gene matches: 7. The CDR3 bases are TGTGCCAGCGTTCCTAGCGGGGATACCTACGAGCAGTACTTC. This codes for CASVPSGDTYEQYF.

Turning to this clone: The junction departs from the called germline gene at one end, perhaps through a read error. CDR3 region: CASSEANEGGRTVTF. CDR3 nucleotide sequence: TGTGCCAGCAGTGAAGCAAATGAAGGGGGCCGGACAGTTACCTTC. This chain uses TRBV6-1 with TRBJ2-4, with 7 bases aligning to TRBD1. The CDR3 length is 15 residues. The germline V gene encodes CDR1 MNHNS and CDR2 SASEGT.

This sequence joins TRBV2 and TRBJ1-4; no firm D call. The germline V gene encodes CDR1 SNHLY and CDR2 FYNNEI. The ends were cut back, 4 bases at V and 10 bases at J, with 13 bases in the middle. The CDR3 runs to 13 residues. Here the CDR3 DNA reads TGTGCCAGCAGTGCTGCACAAGCGCGAAAACTGTTTTTT. As protein: CASSAAQARKLFF.

This clone has just a few counts. This chain joins TRBV27 and TRBJ1-1; the match to TRBD1 covers 7 bases. This CDR3 is 15 amino acids long. The V gene end was trimmed by 7 bases and the J gene end by 0 bases; junction bases not matched to a gene: 8. Germline V gives CDR1 MNHEY, CDR2 SMNVEV (reference sequence). The CDR3 loop reads CASKKTGTVNTEAFF. DNA of the CDR3: TGTGCCAGCAAGAAAACCGGGACAGTGAACACTGAAGCTTTCTTT.

This rearrangement joins TRBV5-6 to TRBJ2-1; D is undetermined. From germline, CDR1 is SGHDT and CDR2 YYEEEE. This CDR3 comprises 14 residues. V lost 1 base, J lost 0 bases, and 5 bases lay in between. CDR3 region: CASSLTGSYNEQFF. CDR3 nucleotide sequence: TGTGCCAGCAGCTTGACGGGCTCCTACAATGAGCAGTTCTTC. The whole variable domain, remainder taken from reference TRBV5-6 and TRBJ2-1, is DAGVTQSPTHLIKTRGQQVTLRCSPKSGHDTVSWYQQALGQGPQFIFQYYEEEERQRGNFPDRFSGHQFPNYSSELNVNALLLGDSALYLCASSLTGSYNEQFFGPGTRLTVL.

This clone appeared a few times. Here the CDR3 reads CASWVGQSNQPQHF. The DNA of the CDR3 is TGTGCCAGCTGGGTGGGACAGTCTAATCAGCCCCAGCATTTT. This rearrangement joins TRBV28 to TRBJ1-5, with 7 nucleotides matching TRBD1. The J segment lost 4 bases and the V segment lost 8 bases, leaving 8 bases of the junction unmatched. The CDR3 extends over 14 amino acids. Germline assignment: CDR1 MDHEN and CDR2 SYDVKM.

The chain links TRBV7-9 to TRBJ2-1; possible D gene TRBD2, 5 bases. The ends were cut back, 2 bases at V and 10 bases at J, with 18 bases in the middle. Per the germline V gene, CDR1 is SEHNR and CDR2 is FQNEAQ (reference sequence). The CDR3 contains 15 residues. The CDR3 sequence is CASSLFKDLQIEQFF. The CDR3 DNA reads TGTGCCAGCAGCTTATTTAAGGACTTGCAAATCGAGCAGTTCTTC.

The chain carries TRBV11-3 and TRBJ2-3, with 7 bases lining up with TRBD2. Germline V gives CDR1 SGHNT, CDR2 YENEEA. The CDR3 covers 15 residues. The J segment lost 0 bases and the V segment lost 2 bases, leaving 2 bases of the junction unmatched. CDR3 amino acids: CASSLSGGSTDTQYF. As DNA, the CDR3 is TGTGCCAGCAGCTTATCGGGAGGAAGCACAGATACGCAGTATTTT.

The CDR3 DNA reads TGTGCCAGCACCCGACTAGCGGGGGAAGAGACCCAGTACTTC. Amino acids: CASTRLAGEETQYF. This sequence joins TRBV27 and TRBJ2-5, with 12 nucleotides matching TRBD2. CDR1 and CDR2 (germline): MNHEY, SMNVEV (reference sequence). This CDR3 is built from 14 residues. V lost 7 bases to trimming and J lost 3 bases; unmatched junction nucleotides: 3.

This rearrangement joins TRBV11-3 to TRBJ1-1; D is perhaps TRBD1 (5 bases). From germline, CDR1 is SGHNT and CDR2 YENEEA. CDR3 size: 17 residues. V was shortened by 5 bases and J by 1 base, with 20 bases between the two germline ends. The DNA for the CDR3 is TGTGCCAGCAGCCCTAGGCTAGCGGGACTTACGAACACTGAAGCTTTCTTT. Translation: CASSPRLAGLTNTEAFF.

The chain is built from TRBV10-3 and TRBJ1-2, with 7 bases that match TRBD1. From germline, CDR1 is ENHRY and CDR2 SYGVKD. J was trimmed by 2 bases and V by 10 bases; bases with no gene match: 10. This CDR3 region has 14 residues. The CDR3 nucleotides are TGTGCCACCCGACAACCGGGACAGAACTATGGCTACACCTTC. Its protein is CATRQPGQNYGYTF.

V and J are TRBV7-9 and TRBJ1-3; D is perhaps TRBD1 (6 bases). The CDR3 contains 16 residues. V dropped 8 bases and J dropped 4 bases, with 21 bases sitting between them. CDR1 SEHNR and CDR2 FQNEAQ come from the germline V gene (reference sequence). Here the CDR3 DNA reads TGTGCCAGCCAACGTACCGAGCAGGGGTCGGGAAACACCATATATTTT. It translates to CASQRTEQGSGNTIYF.

The gene calls are TRBV5-4 and TRBJ2-7, with D tentatively TRBD2 (5 bases). Deletions cut 6 bases from V and 2 bases from J, with 18 bases between. CDR3 size: 15 residues. Per germline, CDR1 SGHNT and CDR2 YYREEE (reference sequence). CDR3 nucleotide sequence: TGTGCCAGCACCCTCCCGAGCGGAGATACCTACGAGCAGTACTTC. Translated, it gives CASTLPSGDTYEQYF.

The chain joins TRBV27 to TRBJ1-5; TRBD1 is a possible D gene (5 bases). Germline lookup yields CDR1 MNHEY and CDR2 SMNVEV (reference sequence). The ends were cut back, 6 bases at V and 2 bases at J, with 17 bases in the middle. This CDR3 comprises 16 residues. CDR3 sequence reads: CASRLAGGEGNQPQHF. The CDR3 DNA is TGTGCCAGCAGACTAGCTGGGGGTGAGGGCAATCAGCCCCAGCATTTT.

The chain joins TRBV19 to TRBJ1-2, with TRBD1 as a possible D gene (6 bases). The V end lost 5 bases, the J end lost 3 bases, and 10 bases lay between the germline ends. Germline-derived CDR1 and CDR2 are LNHDA and SQIVND (reference sequence). The CDR3 consists of 13 residues. The CDR3 DNA sequence: TGTGCCAGTAGTGATACAGGGCACTATGGCTACACCTTC. Its translation: CASSDTGHYGYTF. Complete variable domain (other parts from reference TRBV19 and TRBJ1-2): DGGITQSPKYLFRKEGQNVTLSCEQNLNHDAMYWYRQDPGQGLRLIYYSQIVNDFQKGDIAEGYSVSREKKESFPLTVTSAQKNPTAFYLCASSDTGHYGYTFGSGTRLTVV.

The chain combines TRBV27 with TRBJ2-7; a possible D gene is TRBD2 (6 bases). This CDR3 is built from 15 residues. Germline CDR1 and CDR2: MNHEY and SMNVEV (reference sequence). The V end was cut by 5 bases, the J end by 2 bases, with 16 bases between. CDR3 DNA: TGTGCCAGCAGTCCCGATAGACTAGGGCCCTACGAGCAGTACTTC. Protein product: CASSPDRLGPYEQYF.

This chain connects TRBV6-1 to TRBJ2-5, with a tentative D call TRBD2 (6 bases). Trimming left V 6 bases short and J 1 base short, with 9 bases between. From germline, CDR1 is MNHNS and CDR2 SASEGT. This CDR3 contains 13 residues. As DNA, the CDR3 is TGTGCCAGCAGGTGGACTATCCAAGAGACCCAGTACTTC. Encoded protein: CASRWTIQETQYF.

The V call is TRBV28, the J call TRBJ1-4, with 7 positions matching TRBD1. The V gene end was trimmed by 6 bases and the J gene end by 2 bases; junction bases not matched to a gene: 9. The CDR3 length is 16 residues. Germline assignment: CDR1 MDHEN and CDR2 SYDVKM. In nucleotides, the CDR3 is TGTGCCAGCAGCCCCGACAGGGCCTCCACTAATGAAAAACTGTTTTTT. Amino acids: CASSPDRASTNEKLFF.